The TCR beta chain under discussion was sequenced for a study of radiotherapy plus CTLA-4 blockade in lung cancer (dated by TCRdb to 2016 to 2018). With respect to the entire study: Objective responses occurred in approximately 19% of enrolled patients, and 25% to 40% achieved disease control. Results and caveats for the whole study, not just this receptor: TCR clones derived from tumors expanded in peripheral blood after treatment with radiotherapy and ipilimumab. The strongest predictors of response, as reported, were early dynamic changes in blood T cell clones along with a rise in serum interferon-beta after radiation.

The library came from the immunoSEQ multiplex PCR assay. As stored in TCRdb, this immuneACCESS dataset retains in-frame rearrangements with V and J assigned. A fraction of the clones does not appear; measured against another copy, unresolved V genes explain less than half of the discrepancy, and the remainder lacks a known reason. This sample lists over 60,000 clones; about 87% were detected once. Jointly, the top ten make up 0.85% to 0.95% of the sample. In this study, focal radiation therapy paired with CTLA-4 blockade (ipilimumab) was tested in patients who had chemo-refractory metastatic non-small-cell lung cancer. The CDR3 goes from the cysteine to the phenylalanine over 17 residues. Of the read, only the CDR3 DNA is kept; its 51 bases are in frame from base 1. V is pared back by 0 bases and J by 2 bases, with 17 bases lying between the germline termini. The germline V gene specifies SGDLS as CDR1 and YYNGEE as CDR2.

A word on this clone: Which antigen it targets is not known. One base away there is no much larger clone; base qualities are not given.

The sample consisted of peripheral blood, taken from a patient treated with radiotherapy plus ipilimumab. The V gene is TRBV9 and the J gene is TRBJ1-1; possibly the D gene is TRBD1, per 5 matching bases. The clonotype originates from a human donor with non-small cell lung cancer who had stable disease on radiotherapy plus ipilimumab. The DNA is as follows: TGTGCCAGCAGCGTAGAGGTGACAGTGGGAGGAAACACTGAAGCTTTCTTT. Its coded protein is CASSVEVTVGGNTEAFF.